Sequencing of this TCR beta chain was carried out in a study of T-cell memory formation after mild COVID-19. Trimming removed 0 bases from V and 4 bases from J, with 18 bases in between. This CDR3 is built from 17 residues. Germline lookup yields CDR1 MNHNY and CDR2 SVGAGI (reference sequence). Each CDR3 protein gets one entry after TCRdb re-called the 5' RACE reads with MiXCR. The data hold about 270,000 distinct CDR3 sequences, with over 15% observed a single time. The rearrangement uses TRBV6-6 and TRBJ1-1; a weak D match, TRBD1 (5 bases). Sequencing was done on a sample of PBMCs or a T cell subset sorted from them (not recorded which). The clonotype comes from a man aged 18 to 29 who had mild COVID-19 (a few samples of this study predate the infection). Cell type and time point are not known. The CDR3 nucleotides read TGTGCCAGCAGTTACTCGAGGGGATCTCTCCGGAGCACTGAAGCTTTCTTT. It is translated as CASSYSRGSLRSTEAFF.